These 2 T cell receptor beta chains originate from one sample sequenced in a study of control samples from healthy donors and cancer patients. Sequencing used immunoSEQ multiplex PCR; TCRdb keeps in-frame clones, though not all of them. The sample contains 150,000 to 200,000 clones, 88% of which appear only once. Sequencing was performed on blood. The source is a man in his late teens or twenties in good health.

This clone was detected once. The chain recombines TRBV9 with TRBJ2-3, with no clear D. The CDR3 extends over 15 amino acids. The V gene lost 0 bases and the J gene lost 4 bases, with 12 bases spanning the gap. The germline gives CDR1 SGDLS, CDR2 YYNGEE. The CDR3 DNA follows: TGTGCCAGCAGCGTAGGGGATACGGGCCCAGATACGCAGTATTTT. Amino acids: CASSVGDTGPDTQYF.

The gene calls are TRBV18 and TRBJ1-6; tentatively, D is TRBD1 (5 bases). Looked up from germline, CDR1 is KGHSH and CDR2 is LQKENI. The CDR3 runs to 14 residues. V was pared by 3 bases and J by 2 bases, with 5 bases between. The CDR3 sequence is CASSPTAYNSPLHF. The CDR3, as DNA: TGTGCCAGCTCACCGACAGCCTATAATTCACCCCTCCACTTT.